This record covers a single T cell receptor (beta chain). The antigen remains unidentified. The sample belongs to a study of early T cells in non-severe SARS-CoV-2 infection. Study summary: The input, bulk RNA from unsorted whole blood, was sequenced, and chains were unpaired.

General study findings and limits: In VDJdb matching, anti-spike CD8 responses were favored while private and CD4 specificities went missing.

Individual cDNA molecules carried attached unique molecular identifiers. Using its own MiXCR run on the 5' RACE reads, TCRdb lists one record per CDR3 protein. Found here are roughly 100,000 distinct CDR3 sequences, less than 15% of them singletons; the top ten hold about 6.2%. Sequenced: whole blood. This clonotype was sampled from an adult who was a healthcare worker with PCR-confirmed SARS-CoV-2 infection or an uninfected control (not recorded which).

DNA of the CDR3: TGTGCCAGCAGCTTAGCACGTCAGAACCAAGAGACCCAGTACTTC. Its protein product is CASSLARQNQETQYF. V and J are TRBV7-2 and TRBJ2-5; D unresolved. This CDR3 has 15 residues. The germline V gene encodes CDR1 SGHTA and CDR2 FQGNSA. The V end lost 0 bases, the J end lost 0 bases, and 8 bases lay between the germline ends.